Below are 4 T cell receptor beta chains sequenced from a single sample in a study of T cell changes during pregnancy in multiple sclerosis. Here immunoSEQ multiplex PCR was the method, and the copy in TCRdb shows in-frame clones only, minus some. The table lists roughly 48,000 clones, 88% of them singletons. The input for sequencing was CD4+ T cells from peripheral blood mononuclear cells, taken in the second trimester of pregnancy. These receptors all stem from a female donor with multiple sclerosis, enrolled in a pregnancy study.

The J gene is TRBJ1-2, the V gene TRBV6-1; D remains unclear. Germline CDR1 and CDR2: MNHNS and SASEGT. V lost 3 bases, J lost 4 bases, and 6 bases lay in between. CDR3 length equals 12 residues. The CDR3 spells CASSDESYGYTF. CDR3 nucleotide sequence: TGTGCCAGCAGTGATGAGAGCTATGGCTACACCTTC.

The rearrangement links TRBV27 to TRBJ2-2, with 7 bases fitting TRBD1. J lost 3 bases, V lost 6 bases, and 4 bases had no gene match. This CDR3 is built from 14 residues. Germline V gene lookup returns CDR1 MNHEY and CDR2 SMNVEV (reference sequence). CDR3 in amino acids: CASSPDRYTGELFF. The CDR3 coding sequence is TGTGCCAGCAGCCCGGACAGGTACACCGGGGAGCTGTTTTTT.

V and J are TRBV6-5 and TRBJ2-7; a weak D match, TRBD1 (6 bases). Trimming cost V 2 bases and J 2 bases, with 7 bases left between them. Germline CDR1 reads MNHEY; CDR2 reads SVGAGI. The CDR3 totals 13 residues. CDR3 region: CASSYRQAYEQYF. CDR3 nucleotide sequence: TGTGCCAGCAGTTACAGACAGGCCTACGAGCAGTACTTC.

The chain carries TRBV5-1 and TRBJ2-3; TRBD1 aligns across 7 bases. The CDR3 runs 15 residues. Germline CDR1 is SGHRS and CDR2 is YFSETQ. V lost 0 bases, J lost 2 bases, and 3 bases stayed unmatched. The CDR3 loop reads CASSLEGQTTDTQYF. The CDR3 bases are TGCGCCAGCAGCTTGGAGGGACAGACCACAGATACGCAGTATTTT.